Presented here are 21 T cell receptor beta chains from one specimen sequenced in a study of T cell responses to AZD1222 COVID-19 vaccine. Here immunoSEQ multiplex PCR was the method, and the copy in TCRdb shows in-frame clones only, minus some. The sample lists about 140,000 clones, 92% seen once, with under 4.5% in the top ten. The source was peripheral blood, collected on day 0 of AZD1222 vaccination. These receptors all come from an adult in good health.

The chain employs TRBV7-2 and TRBJ1-2; D remains ambiguous. This CDR3 spans 15 amino acids. The V end lost 4 bases, the J end lost 3 bases, and 15 bases lay between the germline ends. Germline lookup yields CDR1 SGHTA and CDR2 FQGNSA. The CDR3 DNA sequence: TGTGCCAGCAGCTCACGGGTGACATGGGACTATGGCTACACCTTC. Translation gives CASSSRVTWDYGYTF.

CDR3 nucleotide sequence: TGTGCCACCAGTGAGTCTAATAGCAATCAGCCCCAGCATTTT. This sequence encodes CATSESNSNQPQHF. This rearrangement joins TRBV24-1 to TRBJ1-5; D gene unclear. The CDR3 runs 14 residues. V was clipped by 4 bases and J by 0 bases, with 6 bases between them. Per germline, CDR1 KGHDR and CDR2 SFDVKD.

This sequence joins TRBV28 and TRBJ2-7; 12 bases fit TRBD2. CDR3 length equals 14 residues. The V gene's germline CDR1 is MDHEN and CDR2 SYDVKM. V gave up 5 bases and J gave up 6 bases; unmatched junction bases: 5. The CDR3 region is CASSRTSGMFEQYF. The CDR3, as DNA: TGTGCCAGCAGTCGGACTAGCGGGATGTTCGAGCAGTACTTC.

This chain connects TRBV6-5 to TRBJ1-6; D may be TRBD1 (5 bases). The germline CDR1 and CDR2 sequences are MNHEY and SVGAGI. V lost 6 bases to trimming and J lost 8 bases, with 14 bases between them. The CDR3 covers 14 residues. Here the CDR3 reads CASRAYGGDSPLHF. The CDR3 DNA sequence: TGTGCCAGCAGAGCCTATGGGGGTGATTCACCCCTCCACTTT.

The chain links TRBV7-2 to TRBJ2-3; maybe TRBD2 (5 bases). Trimming removed 4 bases at V and 5 bases at J, with 10 bases between. Germline loops: CDR1 SGHTA, CDR2 FQGNSA. The CDR3 is 13 residues long. CDR3 nucleotides: TGTGCCAGCAGCTACCCCGGGGTAGATACGCAGTATTTT. Amino acids: CASSYPGVDTQYF.

This sequence joins TRBV29-1 and TRBJ1-5, with D perhaps TRBD1 (5 bases). The CDR3 is 14 residues long. Trimming took off 0 bases at V and 5 bases at J, with 11 bases between the two ends. Germline lookup yields CDR1 SQVTM and CDR2 ANQGSEA. The CDR3 spells CSVEEGRGDQPQHF. In nucleotides, the CDR3 is TGCAGCGTTGAAGAGGGGCGGGGGGATCAGCCCCAGCATTTT.

The rearrangement links TRBV10-3 to TRBJ1-2, with a weak D call TRBD1 (6 bases). The CDR3 runs 14 residues. Trimming shortened V by 4 bases and J by 4 bases, and 13 bases separated the two germline ends. Germline V gene lookup returns CDR1 ENHRY and CDR2 SYGVKD. In nucleotides, the CDR3 is TGTGCCATCAGTGTCTTGGGGGCCCGCTATGGCTACACCTTC. It is translated as CAISVLGARYGYTF.

The chain combines TRBV5-5 with TRBJ1-5; D call uncertain. The CDR3 extends over 13 amino acids. Germline CDR1 and CDR2: SGHKS and YYEKEE (reference sequence). V lost 3 bases, J lost 12 bases, and 16 bases lay in between. This CDR3 reads CASSSAGLGSQHF. The CDR3 DNA reads as TGTGCCAGCAGCTCCGCGGGATTGGGGAGCCAGCATTTT. Full variable domain (remainder filled in from reference TRBV5-5 and TRBJ1-5): DAGVTQSPTHLIKTRGQQVTLRCSPISGHKSVSWYQQVLGQGPQFIFQYYEKEERGRGNFPDRFSARQFPNYSSELNVNALLLGDSALYLCASSSAGLGSQHFGDGTRLSIL.

The CDR3 spells CASSVGVTGTSGPYEQYF. The CDR3 DNA follows: TGTGCCAGCAGCGTAGGGGTAACCGGGACTAGCGGGCCCTACGAGCAGTACTTC. V is TRBV9 and J is TRBJ2-7; 12 bases agree with TRBD2. The CDR3 extends over 18 amino acids. The V and J ends lost 0 bases and 2 bases, in that order; junction bases with no gene match: 9. Germline values: CDR1 SGDLS, CDR2 YYNGEE.

The CDR3 region is CASSLDRGGNSPLHF. CDR3 DNA sequence: TGTGCCAGCAGCTTAGACAGGGGCGGGAATTCACCCCTCCACTTT. This chain joins TRBV5-5 and TRBJ1-6; 8 bases fit TRBD1. This CDR3 spans 15 amino acids. Germline loops: CDR1 SGHKS, CDR2 YYEKEE (reference sequence). V lost 2 bases to trimming and J lost 7 bases; unmatched junction nucleotides: 5.

The chain recombines TRBV12-5 with TRBJ2-7, with 8 bases that match TRBD1. V was clipped by 2 bases and J by 6 bases; unmatched bases: 6. Per the germline V gene, CDR1 is LGHNT and CDR2 is FRNRAP. The length of the CDR3 is 14 residues. The DNA of the CDR3 is TGTGCTAGTGGTTTGTGGCAGGGGGCGGGCGAGCAGTACTTC. Translated: CASGLWQGAGEQYF. The whole variable domain, filled in from reference TRBV12-5 and TRBJ2-7, reads DARVTQTPRHKVTEMGQEVTMRCQPILGHNTVFWYRQTMMQGLELLAYFRNRAPLDDSGMPKDRFSAEMPDATLATLKIQPSEPRDSAVYFCASGLWQGAGEQYFGPGTRLTVT.

The gene calls are TRBV2 and TRBJ1-1; 10 positions match TRBD1. Germline CDR1 reads SNHLY; CDR2 reads FYNNEI. Trimming cost V 4 bases and J 11 bases; bases outside gene matches: 13. The CDR3 is 15 amino acids. The CDR3 here is CASSGDRGRLGQAFF. The DNA of the CDR3 is TGTGCCAGCAGTGGCGACAGGGGGCGGCTCGGACAGGCTTTCTTT.

This chain connects TRBV18 to TRBJ2-1, with 10 bases fitting TRBD1. This CDR3 has 17 residues. CDR1 and CDR2 (germline): KGHSH, LQKENI. With V trimmed by 3 bases and J by 4 bases, 9 bases remained unmatched. This chain's CDR3 is CASSPGIGQGGYNEQFF. The CDR3 DNA follows: TGTGCCAGCTCACCCGGAATCGGACAGGGGGGGTACAATGAGCAGTTCTTC.

The genes are TRBV2 and TRBJ2-5, with 7 positions matching TRBD1. V dropped 5 bases and J dropped 4; count of bases not matched to a gene: 4. CDR1 and CDR2 from the germline V gene are SNHLY and FYNNEI. The CDR3 is 13 amino acids. CDR3 sequence (DNA): TGTGCCAGCAGTATTGACAGGGCAGAGACCCAGTACTTC. Its protein is CASSIDRAETQYF.

The genes are TRBV10-3 and TRBJ2-6; D is uncertain. The CDR3 loop spans 15 amino acids. The germline V and J ends were trimmed by 4 bases and 4 bases, with 11 bases remaining between them. Germline loops: CDR1 ENHRY, CDR2 SYGVKD. As DNA, the CDR3 is TGTGCCATCAGTGCTACAGTAGCCGGGGCCAACGTCCTGACTTTC. Encoded protein: CAISATVAGANVLTF.

V and J are TRBV5-6 and TRBJ1-2, with D perhaps matching TRBD1 (6 bases). In germline, CDR1 is SGHDT, CDR2 YYEEEE. There are 16 residues in the CDR3. The ends were cut back, 4 bases at V and 3 bases at J, with 19 bases in the middle. CDR3 amino acids: CASSGIFRGVDYGYTF. CDR3 DNA: TGTGCCAGCAGCGGAATTTTCAGGGGAGTAGACTATGGCTACACCTTC.

The rearrangement links TRBV4-1 to TRBJ2-7; D not resolved. The CDR3 loop spans 16 amino acids. V was clipped by 2 bases and J by 2 bases, with 16 bases between them. Germline CDR1 and CDR2: MGHRA and YSYEKL. The CDR3 DNA follows: TGCGCCAGCAGCCAATCTGGAGACGGCTACCCCTACGAGCAGTACTTC. It codes for CASSQSGDGYPYEQYF.

In this sample, this clone turned up once. This chain uses TRBV18 with TRBJ1-1, with D perhaps TRBD1 (5 bases). The CDR3 loop spans 17 amino acids. Germline CDR1 and CDR2: KGHSH and LQKENI. V was cut by 3 bases and J by 4 bases, with 21 bases left in between. The CDR3, as DNA: TGTGCCAGCTCACCTCTCCCCCACCAGGGCCCCCCCACTGAAGCTTTCTTT. Its translation: CASSPLPHQGPPTEAFF.

V is TRBV19 and J is TRBJ2-1; no clear D. The CDR3 has 13 residues. The germline V and J ends were trimmed by 10 bases and 6 bases, with 16 bases remaining between them. Germline V gene lookup returns CDR1 LNHDA and CDR2 SQIVND (reference sequence). CDR3 in DNA: TGTGCCACTTCCTCCGGGCCCAGCAATGAGCAGTTCTTC. This gives the protein CATSSGPSNEQFF.

The DNA of the CDR3 is TGCGCCAGCAGTGGACAGATAAGTTATGGCTACACCTTC. This encodes CASSGQISYGYTF. The chain is built from TRBV10-1 and TRBJ1-2, with a tentative D call TRBD1 (5 bases). Deletions cut 4 bases from V and 5 bases from J, with 11 bases between. This CDR3 comprises 13 residues. Germline assignment: CDR1 WNHNN and CDR2 SYGVQD (reference sequence).

This clone was recorded only once. The chain is built from TRBV5-1 and TRBJ2-1; D not resolved. The CDR3 contains 15 residues. Germline lookup yields CDR1 SGHRS and CDR2 YFSETQ. V lost 4 bases, J lost 9 bases, and 20 bases lay in between. CDR3 region: CASSLVGQDEAEQFF. CDR3 DNA sequence: TGCGCCAGCAGCCTCGTCGGGCAAGATGAGGCTGAGCAGTTCTTC.